This TCR beta chain was sequenced in a study of cytomegalovirus exposure and HLA in healthy donors (dated by TCRdb to about 2017). With respect to the entire study: An earlier analysis of around 600 of the donors reported approximately 290 Gb of sequence data and 120 million or so unique TCR beta sequences from approximately 180 million T cells. Among about 370 genotyped donors of the cohort, an average of approximately 240,000 unique TCR beta nucleotide sequences was sequenced per donor, of which approximately 18% were non-productive. Around 330 gigabases of sequencing data and 91 million or so unique TCR sequences made up an early release that covered about 640 HLA-typed donors. Every discovery cohort repertoire had been produced on one sequencing platform. Among the approximately 420 genotyped donors, roughly 80% belonged to the genetic ancestry cluster associated with self-reported Caucasian donors. Besides the first cohort of some 670 subjects, a separate validation cohort made up of 120 different subjects was used. The study profiled the T cell repertoires of some 610 subjects by immunosequencing and related them to cytomegalovirus serostatus. In a later analysis, previously published TCR beta repertoires from roughly 710 donors were re-analyzed and high-resolution HLA genotyping was added so that TCR occurrence patterns could be studied. To predict cytomegalovirus infection status, the study combined high-throughput TCR immunosequencing, statistical association of individual TCRs with disease status, and machine learning. The number of donors typed differed by locus, with 629-630 for A, B, C, DRB1 and DQB1, approximately 500 for DQA1, about 610 for DPA1, and approximately 470 for DPB1. Genome-wide SNP genotypes for about three fifths of the roughly 700 donors were used in a later genetic analysis, which treated that subset as a discovery cohort. In an earlier analysis of over 550 of the donors, high-throughput TCR beta sequencing was used to judge whether each TCR beta V gene segment behaved as functional or pseudogenic. Because of strong linkage in the cohort, roughly five DR-DQ haplotypes were treated as single units for association and clustering. The aim of the study was to test whether cataloging public T cell receptors could identify signatures of past pathogen exposure. Alongside the repertoire data, information on donor age, sex, ethnicity and CMV serostatus was compiled. HLA typing covered class I and class II loci at four-digit resolution. In the later analysis, no new phenotypic data were used to find candidate immune exposures; instead, reliance was placed on TCR beta sequences and their occurrence across donors. Results and caveats for the whole study, not just this receptor: Compared with the 666-donor mean, donors in an Asian-associated ancestry cluster had fewer N-insertions in productive TCRs, according to a later genetic analysis. The 87-base-pair reads could not distinguish some IMGT-functional V segments, including TRBV6-2 and TRBV6-3, so those segments were excluded. The study listed 150 to 200 TCR beta chains as associated with cytomegalovirus. A group of highly shared sequence variants was considered likely to be a technical artifact of the sequencing pipeline. Most CMV-associated TCR beta chains appeared to be HLA-restricted in a later analysis, and the HLA associations seemed to be driven largely by CMV exposure. HLA typing was unavailable for some donors at each locus, so association tests used only the typed subset. A further reported finding was that TCR beta sequences accurately predicted the HLA-A and HLA-B alleles for most subjects in the first cohort. According to the authors, the approach could potentially be generalized to other disease states and immunological phenotypes. In an earlier analysis of about 600 of the donors, most TCR beta V segments appeared in productive rearrangements about 87% or about 30% of the time, broadly matching IMGT annotations. A later genetic analysis associated a missense DCLRE1C variant with V-gene and J-gene trimming of TCR beta chains, and an independent cohort replicated the association. The presence/absence analyses assumed that sequencing depth was roughly uniform across donors, and that assumption may not be true. In a later analysis, about 17,000 TCR beta sequences were associated with specific HLA alleles at a false discovery rate of 0.05. In vitro tests confirmed that a few of the cytomegalovirus-associated TCR beta chains recognize cytomegalovirus antigens. CMV serostatus was the only immune exposure information available for the cohort. In a later analysis, several top co-occurrence clusters were reported to appear linked to parvovirus B19, influenza, CMV and Epstein-Barr virus. Strong co-occurrence of HLA alleles, especially DR and DQ, made assigning TCR associations to individual alleles difficult. Across donors, most TCR sequences were observed very rarely, whereas some public TCRs were present in many individuals. Compared with equally common non-associated chains, HLA-associated TCR beta chains in a later analysis were more clonally expanded and had lower generation probabilities. This cohort had only TCR beta chains sequenced, and the lack of alpha or paired-chain data limited which features could be detected. A later analysis found that TCR association rates varied across HLA loci, with DRB1 alleles showing the most associated TCRs and HLA-C alleles the fewest. Correlated functional status among segregating V segments might reflect linkage disequilibrium, but an unknown experimental factor could not be ruled out. The earlier analysis of nearly 600 of the donors excluded around 17 rarely observed V segments, including chromosome 9 orphons, because counts were too low. Cytomegalovirus status was reported to be diagnosed by the classifier with high specificity and sensitivity in both the original and validation cohorts.

The cohort comprised some 700 healthy bone marrow donors. All cohort members were sampled while nominally healthy, although unrecorded immune exposures were likely present. The donor was CMV seronegative and belonged to the group of several hundred seronegative cohort members. Every donor gave a peripheral blood sample, and the peripheral blood mononuclear cells from that sample were used for TCR beta sequencing. The Qiagen DNeasy Blood Extraction Kit was used to extract genomic DNA from the blood cell samples. CDR1 and CDR2 are read off the germline V gene as MNHNS and SASEGT. Trimming costs V 0 bases and J 2 bases, and their ends lie 11 bases apart. There are 15 amino acids in the CDR3, from cysteine to phenylalanine inclusive. Kept here is only the CDR3 DNA, which spans 45 bases and is read in frame from base 1. A remark on this clone: The specificity of this receptor is unknown. The input lacks base qualities; no much larger clone sits a single base away.

To prepare the library, the immunoSEQ multiplex PCR assay was applied. The multiplex PCR relied on a mix of 60 forward primers for TCR Vbeta segments and 13 reverse primers for TCR Jbeta segments. A multiplex PCR assay on genomic DNA amplified the CDR3 region of rearranged TCR beta genes. Amplified TCR beta libraries were sequenced as 87-base-pair reads on the Illumina HiSeq System. For the original study's pipeline: Across the 670 or so repertoires, a later analysis counted approximately 83 million unique TCR beta chains, roughly 11 million of which were shared by at least two donors. A nearest-neighbor algorithm error-corrected the raw reads and collapsed the reads into unique sequences, merging closely related sequences to remove PCR and sequencing errors. V, D and J gene segments were assigned by aligning CDR3 sequences to IMGT reference sequences. For a sequence to be retained, a match of at least six nucleotides was required to both a V gene segment and a J gene segment. Rearrangements were called productive when the CDR3 lacked stop codons and stayed in frame with V and J; all others were non-productive. CDR3 was defined according to IMGT convention as the region running from the second conserved V-encoded cysteine to the conserved J-encoded phenylalanine. Sequences without an unambiguous match to a single V gene segment were excluded from the earlier analysis of about 600 of the donors. An earlier analysis of approximately 590 of the donors classified V segments as functional when productive rearrangements were above 56.7% and as segregating when the standard deviation between donors was above 5%. To diagnose cytomegalovirus status from the catalog of TCR beta chain sequences, a statistical classification framework was built. In a later analysis, TCR nucleotide sequences were compared against IMGT/GENE-DB human TR gene sequences so that V and J genes could be assigned. The TCRdist pipeline was used in a later analysis to assign CDR3 sequences and most-parsimonious VDJ recombination scenarios. In a later analysis, every TCR beta chain was defined by the combination of its CDR3 amino acid sequence and its V-gene family, and reads without a unique V-gene family were dropped. To address suspected cross-contamination and a sequencing artifact, a later analysis removed 550 to 750 highly shared, low-generation-probability nucleotide sequences. In a later analysis, a clonal expansion index for each public chain was calculated from normalized within-repertoire ranks of inferred template counts. Generation probabilities in a later analysis came from a VDJ recombination model fitted to out-of-frame rearrangements, and those results were checked against IGoR. In a later analysis, hypergeometric tests were used to score TCR-TCR, TCR-HLA and TCR-CMV co-occurrence, with a repertoire-size bias correction applied to TCR pairs. False discovery rates were estimated in a later analysis by permuting HLA or CMV assignments 20 times. In a later analysis, co-occurring TCRs were grouped with DBSCAN, and TCRdist sequence similarity was added when clustering was performed within HLA-allele-positive subsets. For co-occurrence clustering, repertoires with fewer than 30,000 or more than 120,000 public chains were excluded, along with roughly 5 repertoires with anomalous nucleotide sharing. Drawn from immuneACCESS, this table holds only the in-frame rearrangements with V and J called that TCRdb kept. Clones are partly lost; checked studies trace under half to an unresolved V gene and leave the rest unexplained. The V and J calls and clone size were taken over from that table, and D and trimming were inferred from the DNA. For this sample the table gives over 150,000 clones, of which roughly 74% were detected only once. Approximately 3% of the sample is taken by the ten largest.

The receptor was isolated from a man between 18 and 29 years old in good health and CMV-seronegative. The chain joins TRBV6-1 to TRBJ2-7; the D gene is unclear. Sequencing input: PBMCs. CDR3 loop: CASSEAAGSTYEQYF. The DNA sequence is given as TGTGCCAGCAGTGAAGCGGCAGGCAGTACCTACGAGCAGTACTTC.